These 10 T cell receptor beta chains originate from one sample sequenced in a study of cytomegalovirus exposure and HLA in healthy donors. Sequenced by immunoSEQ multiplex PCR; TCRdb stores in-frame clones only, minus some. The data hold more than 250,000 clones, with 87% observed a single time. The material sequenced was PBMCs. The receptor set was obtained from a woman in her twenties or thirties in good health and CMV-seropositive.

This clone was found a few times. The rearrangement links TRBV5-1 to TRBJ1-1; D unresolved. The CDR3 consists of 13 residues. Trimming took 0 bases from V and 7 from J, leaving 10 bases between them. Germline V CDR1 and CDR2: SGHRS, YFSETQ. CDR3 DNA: TGCGCCAGCAGCTTGGGGGCGCGGGATGAAGCTTTCTTT. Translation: CASSLGARDEAFF.

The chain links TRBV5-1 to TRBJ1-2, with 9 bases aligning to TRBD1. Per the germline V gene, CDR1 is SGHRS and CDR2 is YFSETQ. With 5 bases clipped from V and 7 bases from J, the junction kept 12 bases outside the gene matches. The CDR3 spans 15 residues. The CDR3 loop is CASREAGRQGVGYTF. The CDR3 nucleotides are TGCGCCAGCAGGGAAGCGGGGAGACAGGGGGTTGGCTACACCTTC.

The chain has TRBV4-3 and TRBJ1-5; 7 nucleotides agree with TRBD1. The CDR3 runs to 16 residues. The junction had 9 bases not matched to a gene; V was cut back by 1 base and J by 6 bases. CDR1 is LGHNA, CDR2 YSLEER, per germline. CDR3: CASSQVRGRGGQPQHF. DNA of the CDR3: TGCGCCAGCAGCCAAGTGAGGGGCAGGGGGGGTCAGCCCCAGCATTTT.

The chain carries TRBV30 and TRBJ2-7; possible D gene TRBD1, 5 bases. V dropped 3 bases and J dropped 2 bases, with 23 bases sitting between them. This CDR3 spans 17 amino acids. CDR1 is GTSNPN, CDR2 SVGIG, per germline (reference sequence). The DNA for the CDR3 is TGTGCCTGGAGGGGCAGGGTATCCCCAGCACCGACCTACGAGCAGTACTTC. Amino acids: CAWRGRVSPAPTYEQYF.

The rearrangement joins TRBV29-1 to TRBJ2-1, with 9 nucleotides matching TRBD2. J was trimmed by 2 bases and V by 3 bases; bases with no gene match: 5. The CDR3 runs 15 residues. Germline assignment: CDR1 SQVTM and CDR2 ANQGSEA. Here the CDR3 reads CSVDSSGVTYNEQFF. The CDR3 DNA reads TGCAGCGTTGACTCTAGCGGGGTAACCTACAATGAGCAGTTCTTC.

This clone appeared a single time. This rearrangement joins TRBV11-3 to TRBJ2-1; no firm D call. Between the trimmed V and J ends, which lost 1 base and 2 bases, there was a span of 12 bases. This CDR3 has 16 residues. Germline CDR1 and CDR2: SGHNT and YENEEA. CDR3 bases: TGTGCCAGCAGCTTAGGATTGGCATCCGCCTACAATGAGCAGTTCTTC. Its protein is CASSLGLASAYNEQFF.

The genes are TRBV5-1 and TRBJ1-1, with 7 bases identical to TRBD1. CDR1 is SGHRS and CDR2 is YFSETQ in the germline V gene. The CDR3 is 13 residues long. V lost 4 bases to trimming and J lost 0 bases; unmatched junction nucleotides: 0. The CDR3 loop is CASSGTVNTEAFF. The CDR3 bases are TGCGCCAGCAGCGGGACAGTGAACACTGAAGCTTTCTTT.

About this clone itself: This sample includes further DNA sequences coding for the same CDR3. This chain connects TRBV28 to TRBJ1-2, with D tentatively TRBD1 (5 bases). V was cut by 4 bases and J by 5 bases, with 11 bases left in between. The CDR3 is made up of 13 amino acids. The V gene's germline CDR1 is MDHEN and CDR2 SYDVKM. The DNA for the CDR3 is TGTGCCAGCAGTTACGGGACGGATTATGGCTACACCTTC. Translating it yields CASSYGTDYGYTF.

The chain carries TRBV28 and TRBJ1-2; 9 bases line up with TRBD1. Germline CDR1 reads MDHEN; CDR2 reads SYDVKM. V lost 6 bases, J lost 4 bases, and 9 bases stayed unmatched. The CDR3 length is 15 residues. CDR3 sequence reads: CASRSNTGGGYGYTF. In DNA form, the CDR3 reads TGTGCCAGCAGATCGAACACAGGGGGCGGCTATGGCTACACCTTC.

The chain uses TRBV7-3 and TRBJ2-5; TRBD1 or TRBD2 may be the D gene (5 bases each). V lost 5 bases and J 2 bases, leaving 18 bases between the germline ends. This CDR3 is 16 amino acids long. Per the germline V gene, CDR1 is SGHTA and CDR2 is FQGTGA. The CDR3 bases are TGTGCCAGCAGCCACGGGGCCGACACCCAACAAGAGACCCAGTACTTC. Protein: CASSHGADTQQETQYF.